This TCR beta chain was profiled in a study of T cell responses to AZD1222 COVID-19 vaccine. General observations from the study: Spike-specific TCR depth and breadth grew after two AZD1222 doses.

This CDR3 contains 11 residues. Germline assignment: CDR1 WSHSY and CDR2 SAAADI. V lost 4 bases, J lost 3 bases, and 4 bases lay in between. As to this clone: Its antigen is currently unknown. Other DNA sequences in this sample translate to the same CDR3.

TCRdb's copy holds only in-frame clones and misses some; the assay was immunoSEQ multiplex PCR. The sample carries under 150,000 clones, approximately 83% recorded once. The rearrangement uses TRBV10-2 and TRBJ2-7; D is unresolved. This specimen consisted of peripheral blood, obtained on day 0 of AZD1222 vaccination. The clonotype was recovered from an adult in good health. The CDR3 DNA sequence: TGCGCCAGCAGTGCAAGCTACGAGCAGTACTTC. It codes for CASSASYEQYF.